A single sample gave rise to the 7 T cell receptor beta chains below, sequenced in a study of early T cells in non-severe SARS-CoV-2 infection. MiXCR was run by TCRdb on the 5' RACE reads, yielding one entry per CDR3 protein. The sample carries more than 25,000 distinct CDR3 sequences, more than 4.5% recorded once. The specimen sequenced was whole blood. These receptors were collected from an adult who was a healthcare worker with PCR-confirmed SARS-CoV-2 infection or an uninfected control (not recorded which).

This clonotype appeared once. The rearrangement joins TRBV7-2 to TRBJ2-1; maybe TRBD2 (7 bases). The ends were cut back, 8 bases at V and 4 bases at J, with 18 bases in the middle. The CDR3 is 15 amino acids. CDR1 and CDR2 (germline): SGHTA, FQGNSA. The CDR3 DNA reads as TGTGCCAGCTCCCTGGGGGGGGCGGTGTACAATGAGCAGTTCTTC. Encoded protein: CASSLGGAVYNEQFF.

This clonotype has at least ten counts. The chain has TRBV6-1 and TRBJ1-1; D is possibly TRBD1 (5 bases). CDR3 length equals 16 residues. Germline values: CDR1 MNHNS, CDR2 SASEGT. V lost 6 bases and J lost 2, with 19 bases in between. CDR3 in DNA: TGTGCCAGCAGCCAAGGGTGGGGGGTCTCTAACACTGAAGCTTTCTTT. Protein sequence: CASSQGWGVSNTEAFF.

This clonotype was picked up many times. The V call is TRBV20-1, the J call TRBJ2-7; D may correspond to TRBD1 or TRBD2 (5 bases each). The germline V and J ends were trimmed by 4 bases and 9 bases, with 16 bases remaining between them. Looked up from germline, CDR1 is DFQATT and CDR2 is SNEGSKA (reference sequence). The CDR3 covers 12 residues. CDR3 protein: CSAKGPGGGQYF. CDR3 nucleotide sequence: TGCAGTGCTAAGGGGCCCGGTGGAGGGCAGTACTTC.

This clonotype was observed many times. This sequence joins TRBV18 and TRBJ2-7; D possibly corresponds to TRBD2 (5 bases). Between the trimmed V and J ends, which lost 3 bases and 2 bases, there was a span of 14 bases. CDR3 length equals 15 residues. Germline-derived CDR1 and CDR2 are KGHSH and LQKENI. The CDR3 loop reads CASSPVGVPPYEQYF. CDR3 nucleotides: TGTGCCAGCTCACCTGTCGGGGTGCCGCCCTACGAGCAGTACTTC.

This clonotype was seen a few times. The V gene is TRBV7-6, the J gene TRBJ2-3; 9 bases align to TRBD2. CDR3 length: 16 residues. V lost 5 bases to trimming and J lost 4 bases; unmatched junction nucleotides: 10. CDR1 and CDR2 from the germline V gene are SGHVS and FNYEAQ. Here the CDR3 DNA reads TGTGCCAGCAGCCAAAATGTAGCGGGGGCGGCAGATACGCAGTATTTT. Translation gives CASSQNVAGAADTQYF.

This clonotype has a handful of counts. The J gene is TRBJ2-7, the V gene TRBV6-2 or TRBV6-3; D unresolved. Germline V CDR1 and CDR2: MNHEY, SVGEGT. V was clipped by 2 bases and J by 4 bases, with 9 bases between them. CDR3 length: 13 residues. This CDR3 is CASSYGFGYEQYF. Written as DNA, the CDR3 is TGTGCCAGCAGTTACGGGTTCGGTTACGAGCAGTACTTC.

This clonotype was counted at least ten times. The chain couples TRBV7-9 to TRBJ1-4, with D unclear. The V gene's germline CDR1 is SEHNR and CDR2 FQNEAQ (reference sequence). The CDR3 is 15 residues long. V lost 2 bases and J lost 3, with 10 bases in between. Here the CDR3 reads CASSLSVRSNEKLFF. CDR3 coding DNA: TGTGCCAGCAGCTTATCAGTCAGATCTAATGAAAAACTGTTTTTT.